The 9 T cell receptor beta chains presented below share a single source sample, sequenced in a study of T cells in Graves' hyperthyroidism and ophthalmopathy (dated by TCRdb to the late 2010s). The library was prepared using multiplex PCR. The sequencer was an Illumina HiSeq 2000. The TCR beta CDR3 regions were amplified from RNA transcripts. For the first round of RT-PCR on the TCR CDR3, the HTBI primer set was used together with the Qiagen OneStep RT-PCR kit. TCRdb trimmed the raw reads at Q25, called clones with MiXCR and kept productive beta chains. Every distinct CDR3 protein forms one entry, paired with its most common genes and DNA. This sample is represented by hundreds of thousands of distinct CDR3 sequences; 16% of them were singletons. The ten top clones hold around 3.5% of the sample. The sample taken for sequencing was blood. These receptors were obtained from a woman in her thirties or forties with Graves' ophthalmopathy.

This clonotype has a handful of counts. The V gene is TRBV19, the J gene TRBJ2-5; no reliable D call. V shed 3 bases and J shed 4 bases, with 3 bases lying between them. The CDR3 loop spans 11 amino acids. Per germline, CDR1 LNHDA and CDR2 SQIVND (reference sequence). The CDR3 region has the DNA TGTGCCAGTAGTATCCGAGAGACCCAGTACTTC. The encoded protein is CASSIRETQYF.

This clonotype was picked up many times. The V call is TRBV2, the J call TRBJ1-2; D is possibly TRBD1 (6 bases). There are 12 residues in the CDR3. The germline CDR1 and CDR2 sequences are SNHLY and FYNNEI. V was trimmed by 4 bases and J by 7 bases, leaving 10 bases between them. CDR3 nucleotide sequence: TGTGCCAGCAGTGTTACAGGGTTTGGCTACACCTTC. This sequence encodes CASSVTGFGYTF.

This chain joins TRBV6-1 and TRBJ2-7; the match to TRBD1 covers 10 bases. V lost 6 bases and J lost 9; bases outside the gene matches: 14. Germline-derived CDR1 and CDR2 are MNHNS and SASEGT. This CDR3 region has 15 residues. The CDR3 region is CASSPKSGTGERQYF. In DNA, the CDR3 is TGTGCCAGCAGCCCTAAATCCGGGACAGGGGAAAGGCAGTACTTC.

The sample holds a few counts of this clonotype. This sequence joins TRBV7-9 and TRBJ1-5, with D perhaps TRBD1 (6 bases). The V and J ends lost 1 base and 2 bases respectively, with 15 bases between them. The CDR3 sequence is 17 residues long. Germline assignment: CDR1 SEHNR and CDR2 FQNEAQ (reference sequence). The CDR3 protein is CASSLGGGRRGNQPQHF. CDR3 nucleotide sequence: TGTGCCAGCAGCTTAGGGGGGGGGCGTAGGGGCAATCAGCCCCAGCATTTT. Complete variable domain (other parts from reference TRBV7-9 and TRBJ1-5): DTGVSQNPRHKITKRGQNVTFRCDPISEHNRLYWYRQTLGQGPEFLTYFQNEAQLEKSRLLSDRFSAERPKGSFSTLEIQRTEQGDSAMYLCASSLGGGRRGNQPQHFGDGTRLSIL.

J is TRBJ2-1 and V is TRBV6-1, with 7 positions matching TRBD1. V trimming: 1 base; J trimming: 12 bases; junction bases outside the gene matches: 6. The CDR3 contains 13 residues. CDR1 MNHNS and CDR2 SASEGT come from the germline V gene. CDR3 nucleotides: TGTGCCAGCAGTGAAGTGTACAGGGGATGGCAGTTCTTC. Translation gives CASSEVYRGWQFF.

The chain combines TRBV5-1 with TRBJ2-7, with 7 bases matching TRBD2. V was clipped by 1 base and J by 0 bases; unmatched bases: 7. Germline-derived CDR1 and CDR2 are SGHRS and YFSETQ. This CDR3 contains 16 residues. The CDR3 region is CASSLFSGEPSYEQYF. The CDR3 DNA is TGCGCCAGCAGCTTGTTCAGCGGGGAGCCCTCCTACGAGCAGTACTTC.

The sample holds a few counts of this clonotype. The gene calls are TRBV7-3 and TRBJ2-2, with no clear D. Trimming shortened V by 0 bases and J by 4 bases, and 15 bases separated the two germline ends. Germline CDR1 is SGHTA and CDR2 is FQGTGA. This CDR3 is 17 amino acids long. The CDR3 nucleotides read TGTGCCAGCAGCTTAACGAGTGCGGAGCGCGTCACCGGGGAGCTGTTTTTT. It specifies CASSLTSAERVTGELFF.

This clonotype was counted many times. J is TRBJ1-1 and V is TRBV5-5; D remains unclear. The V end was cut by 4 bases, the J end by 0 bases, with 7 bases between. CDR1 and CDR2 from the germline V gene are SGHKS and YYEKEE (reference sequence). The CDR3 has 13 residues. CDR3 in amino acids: CASSPYMNTEAFF. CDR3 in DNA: TGTGCCAGCAGCCCCTACATGAACACTGAAGCTTTCTTT.

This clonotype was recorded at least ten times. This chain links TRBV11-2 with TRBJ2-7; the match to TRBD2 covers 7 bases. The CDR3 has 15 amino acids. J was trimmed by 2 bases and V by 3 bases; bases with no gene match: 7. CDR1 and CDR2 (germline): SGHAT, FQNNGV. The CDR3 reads CASSFRLAEPYEQYF. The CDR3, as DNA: TGTGCCAGCAGCTTTAGGCTAGCGGAACCCTACGAGCAGTACTTC.